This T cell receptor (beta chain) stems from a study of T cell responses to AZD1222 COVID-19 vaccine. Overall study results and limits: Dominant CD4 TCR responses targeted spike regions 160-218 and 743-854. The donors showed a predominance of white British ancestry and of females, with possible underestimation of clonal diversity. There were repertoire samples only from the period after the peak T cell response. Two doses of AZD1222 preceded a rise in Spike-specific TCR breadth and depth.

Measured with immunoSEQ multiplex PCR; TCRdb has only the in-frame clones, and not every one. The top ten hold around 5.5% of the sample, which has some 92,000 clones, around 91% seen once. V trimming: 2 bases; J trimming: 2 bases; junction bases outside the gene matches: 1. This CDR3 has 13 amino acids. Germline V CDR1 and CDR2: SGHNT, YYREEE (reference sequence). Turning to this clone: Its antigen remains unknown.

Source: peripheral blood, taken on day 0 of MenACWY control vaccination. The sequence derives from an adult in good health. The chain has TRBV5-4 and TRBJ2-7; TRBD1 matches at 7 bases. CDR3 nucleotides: TGTGCCAGCAGCTTCGGGACAGCCTACGAGCAGTACTTC. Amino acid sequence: CASSFGTAYEQYF.